The sequence of this T cell receptor beta chain was determined in a study of cytotoxic CD8 clonotypes in ibrutinib-treated CLL. TCRdb keeps only in-frame clones here, not all; method: immunoSEQ multiplex PCR. The sample yields around 97,000 clones, around 80% seen once. This CDR3 spans 13 amino acids. CDR1 SGHRS and CDR2 YFSETQ come from the germline V gene. Trimming pared 6 bases from V and 5 bases from J, leaving 14 bases between. This clone was found once. The source is a human donor with chronic lymphocytic leukemia. The sample consisted of PBMCs, taken after 12 months of ibrutinib treatment. The chain couples TRBV5-1 to TRBJ1-1; maybe TRBD1 (5 bases). The CDR3 spells CASTGGSKTEAFF. Written as DNA, the CDR3 is TGCGCCAGCACCGGGGGATCGAAAACTGAAGCTTTCTTT.